Sequencing of this T cell receptor (beta chain) was carried out in a study of T cell clonotyping in hematopoietic cell transplantation. Germline V gives CDR1 LGHNA, CDR2 YSLEER. This CDR3 contains 17 residues. Trimming shortened V by 1 base and J by 6 bases, and 21 bases separated the two germline ends. The table came from immunoSEQ multiplex PCR; TCRdb's copy has only in-frame clones and leaves some out. This table holds about 27,000 clones, approximately 94% found once. This clone was recorded only once. This clonotype was sampled from a man over 45 in good health. Some clones in this sample may be carry-over from other donors' samples. V and J are TRBV4-3 and TRBJ1-2, with a tentative D call TRBD1 (5 bases). Sequencing was done on a sample of peripheral blood mononuclear cells. The CDR3 is CASSQVGRTGVDDGYTF. The DNA of the CDR3 is TGCGCCAGCAGCCAAGTCGGACGTACGGGGGTGGACGATGGCTACACCTTC.